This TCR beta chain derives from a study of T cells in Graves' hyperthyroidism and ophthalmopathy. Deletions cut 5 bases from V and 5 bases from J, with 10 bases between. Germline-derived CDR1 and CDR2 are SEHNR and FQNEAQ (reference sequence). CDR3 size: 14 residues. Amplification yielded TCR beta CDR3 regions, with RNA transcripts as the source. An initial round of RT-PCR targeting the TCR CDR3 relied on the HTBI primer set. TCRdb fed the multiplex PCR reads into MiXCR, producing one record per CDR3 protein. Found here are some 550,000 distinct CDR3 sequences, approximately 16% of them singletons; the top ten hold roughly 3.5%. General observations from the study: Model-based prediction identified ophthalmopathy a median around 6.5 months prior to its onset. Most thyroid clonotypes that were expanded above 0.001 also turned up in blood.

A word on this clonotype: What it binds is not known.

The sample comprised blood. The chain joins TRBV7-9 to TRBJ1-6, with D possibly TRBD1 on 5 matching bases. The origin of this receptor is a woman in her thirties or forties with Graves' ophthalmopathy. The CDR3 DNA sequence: TGTGCCAGCAGCCAGACGGGGGATAATTCACCCCTCCACTTT. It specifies CASSQTGDNSPLHF.